One and the same sample provided the 27 T cell receptor beta chains below, sequenced in a study of T-cell memory formation after mild COVID-19. TCRdb redid the calling of the 5' RACE reads with MiXCR, one entry per CDR3 protein. In the table there are 410,000 or so distinct CDR3 sequences, 20% to 30% of which are singletons. The sequencing input was PBMCs or a T cell subset sorted from them (not recorded which). The source is an adult woman who had mild COVID-19 (a few samples of this study predate the infection). Cell type and time point are not known.

V usage is TRBV7-8 and J usage is TRBJ1-1, with D unclear. The CDR3 is 11 residues long. Germline V gene lookup returns CDR1 SGHVS and CDR2 FQNEAQ. Deletions cut 5 bases from V and 8 bases from J, with 9 bases between. The CDR3 spells CASSQIEEAFF. In DNA form, the CDR3 reads TGTGCCAGCAGCCAGATTGAGGAAGCTTTCTTT.

The V and J genes are TRBV5-1 and TRBJ1-1; no firm D call. The V gene lost 0 bases and the J gene lost 4 bases, with 13 bases spanning the gap. This CDR3 is 15 amino acids long. The germline V gene encodes CDR1 SGHRS and CDR2 YFSETQ. For the CDR3, the DNA is TGCGCCAGCAGCTTGGCCCCCCGGGGAGTCACTGAAGCTTTCTTT. Amino acid sequence: CASSLAPRGVTEAFF.

This clonotype was recorded a few times. This chain joins TRBV12-3 or TRBV12-4 and TRBJ1-3, with D unresolved. V gave up 7 bases and J gave up 2 bases, with 12 bases separating them. The CDR3 totals 14 residues. CDR3 protein: CASTYRGAGNTIYF. In nucleotides, the CDR3 is TGTGCCAGCACCTACCGGGGTGCTGGAAACACCATATATTTT.

The rearrangement joins TRBV20-1 to TRBJ2-3; D might be TRBD1 (5 bases). Germline values: CDR1 DFQATT, CDR2 SNEGSKA (reference sequence). This CDR3 is 15 amino acids long. The CDR3 region has the DNA TGCAGAGGGGTTAATGGGGCGGATCCCCCAGATACGCAGTATTTT. This encodes CRGVNGADPPDTQYF.

This clonotype appeared a single time. The chain is built from TRBV24-1 and TRBJ2-7; D may match TRBD1 or TRBD2 (5 bases each). Germline V gene sequence: CDR1 KGHDR, CDR2 SFDVKD. V was shortened by 5 bases and J by 3 bases, with 16 bases between the two germline ends. The CDR3 covers 15 residues. CDR3 region: CATSAGTPRLYEQYF. The CDR3 coding sequence is TGTGCCACCAGTGCAGGGACCCCCAGGCTCTACGAGCAGTACTTC.

The gene calls are TRBV7-9 and TRBJ2-3; 10 positions match TRBD2. The germline V gene has CDR1 SEHNR and CDR2 FQNEAQ (reference sequence). The CDR3 sequence is 14 residues long. Trimming cost V 8 bases and J 4 bases; bases outside gene matches: 6. This CDR3 is CASLPSGSSDTQYF. DNA of the CDR3: TGTGCCAGCCTCCCTAGCGGGAGCTCAGATACGCAGTATTTT.

Here the CDR3 DNA reads TGTGCCAGCAGTTTGATCGTTGTAGCGGGGCTCTCCTACGAGCAGTACTTC. As protein: CASSLIVVAGLSYEQYF. The rearrangement links TRBV12-3 or TRBV12-4 to TRBJ2-7, with 8 bases fitting TRBD2. The CDR3 length is 17 residues. The junction had 10 bases not matched to a gene; V was cut back by 3 bases and J by 0 bases.

This clonotype was picked up a small number of times. J is TRBJ1-2 and V is TRBV9; maybe TRBD1 (5 bases). Germline lookup yields CDR1 SGDLS and CDR2 YYNGEE. The CDR3 runs 14 residues. V lost 3 bases, J lost 3 bases, and 12 bases lay in between. DNA of the CDR3: TGTGCCAGCAGCGGAGACAGTCGACACTATGGCTACACCTTC. Translated: CASSGDSRHYGYTF.

The table lists this clonotype with many counts. The chain has TRBV5-1 and TRBJ1-5, with unresolved D. The CDR3 consists of 13 residues. V was pared by 1 base and J by 0 bases, with 2 bases between. CDR1 is SGHRS and CDR2 is YFSETQ in the germline V gene. The chain's CDR3 is CASSLNSNQPQHF. In DNA form, the CDR3 reads TGCGCCAGCAGCTTGAATAGCAATCAGCCCCAGCATTTT.

The V gene is TRBV28, the J gene TRBJ1-6; 8 bases map to TRBD1. The V segment lost 5 bases and the J segment 7 bases; nucleotides outside the gene matches: 7. This CDR3 is built from 15 residues. Germline V gene lookup returns CDR1 MDHEN and CDR2 SYDVKM. As DNA, the CDR3 is TGTGCCAGCAGTCGGGTGGACAGGGACAATTCACCCCTCCACTTT. Its translation: CASSRVDRDNSPLHF.

This clonotype has only a few counts. The gene calls are TRBV12-3 or TRBV12-4 and TRBJ2-7; 11 positions match TRBD2. The CDR3 spans 15 residues. V trimming: 4 bases; J trimming: 0 bases; junction bases outside the gene matches: 2. CDR3 sequence reads: CASSSSGRHSYEQYF. DNA of the CDR3: TGTGCCAGCAGTTCTAGCGGGAGGCACTCCTACGAGCAGTACTTC.

This sequence joins TRBV4-1 and TRBJ2-1; 11 nucleotides line up with TRBD2. Germline CDR1 is MGHRA and CDR2 is YSYEKL. V lost 4 bases, J lost 7 bases, and 9 bases stayed unmatched. The CDR3 runs 16 residues. In nucleotides, the CDR3 is TGCGCCAGCAGCCGGATTAGCGGGGGGGGAGGTAATGAGCAGTTCTTC. Translation gives CASSRISGGGGNEQFF.

This chain joins TRBV6-5 and TRBJ2-1; a weak D match, TRBD1 (5 bases). V lost 2 bases and J lost 0, with 11 bases in between. The germline V gene has CDR1 MNHEY and CDR2 SVGAGI. The CDR3 is 16 amino acids. The CDR3 coding sequence is TGTGCCAGCAGTTACAGACAGAGGACCTCCTACAATGAGCAGTTCTTC. It translates to CASSYRQRTSYNEQFF.

This clonotype turned up a few times. The rearrangement links TRBV24-1 to TRBJ2-2; 11 bases are shared with TRBD2. Germline values: CDR1 KGHDR, CDR2 SFDVKD. The CDR3 extends over 20 amino acids. The trim removed 5 bases at V and 3 bases at J, leaving 16 bases unmatched. The CDR3 region is CATSAPLGLAESKHTGELFF. Here the CDR3 DNA reads TGTGCCACCAGTGCCCCCCTGGGACTAGCGGAATCGAAACACACCGGGGAGCTGTTTTTT.

This chain links TRBV20-1 with TRBJ2-1; 11 bases line up with TRBD2. Germline assignment: CDR1 DFQATT and CDR2 SNEGSKA (reference sequence). This CDR3 is 14 amino acids long. After removal of 2 bases from V and 4 bases from J, the junction contained 1 base not matched to a gene. The CDR3 nucleotides are TGCAGTGCTAGAAGACTAGCGGGATACAATGAGCAGTTCTTC. Amino acid sequence: CSARRLAGYNEQFF.

V usage is TRBV5-4 and J usage is TRBJ1-1; 9 nucleotides line up with TRBD1. CDR3 size: 14 residues. J was trimmed by 11 bases and V by 3 bases; bases with no gene match: 11. Germline V gives CDR1 SGHNT, CDR2 YYREEE (reference sequence). In DNA form, the CDR3 reads TGTGCCAGCAGCTCATACCGGACAGGGGACGAGGCTTTCTTT. It specifies CASSSYRTGDEAFF.

V usage is TRBV6-5 and J usage is TRBJ1-1, with D possibly being TRBD1 (5 bases). This CDR3 has 16 residues. V was cut by 0 bases and J by 6 bases, with 17 bases left in between. Per germline, CDR1 MNHEY and CDR2 SVGAGI. This chain's CDR3 is CASSYSTQGGGSEAFF. The CDR3 DNA sequence: TGTGCCAGCAGTTACTCGACCCAGGGAGGTGGTTCTGAAGCTTTCTTT.

This chain connects TRBV25-1 to TRBJ1-1; TRBD1 might be the D (5 bases). The V and J ends lost 5 bases and 5 bases respectively, with 12 bases between them. CDR1 MGHDK and CDR2 SYGVNS come from the germline V gene. The CDR3 has 13 amino acids. The CDR3 DNA reads TGTGCCAGCAGTAATCAGGGATGGACTGAAGCTTTCTTT. This translates into CASSNQGWTEAFF.

V gene TRBV7-8 combines with J gene TRBJ2-3; no clear D. The V and J ends lost 5 bases and 2 bases respectively, with 11 bases between them. The V gene's germline CDR1 is SGHVS and CDR2 FQNEAQ. This CDR3 spans 14 amino acids. CDR3 sequence: CASSPYGITDTQYF. The CDR3 nucleotides read TGTGCCAGCAGCCCCTATGGTATCACAGATACGCAGTATTTT.

This chain's CDR3 is CSVDPGNSGANVLTF. The DNA for the CDR3 is TGCAGCGTTGACCCAGGCAACTCTGGGGCCAACGTCCTGACTTTC. The rearrangement uses TRBV29-1 and TRBJ2-6; D is undetermined. Trimming took off 3 bases at V and 0 bases at J, with 9 bases between the two ends. The CDR3 loop spans 15 amino acids. Germline CDR1 and CDR2: SQVTM and ANQGSEA.

The chain is built from TRBV3-1 and TRBJ2-2, with D perhaps TRBD1 or TRBD2 (5 bases each). In germline, CDR1 is LGHDT, CDR2 YNNKEL (reference sequence). Trimming took 3 bases from V and 9 from J, leaving 5 bases between them. CDR3 length: 11 residues. The CDR3 here is CASSQGRELFF. The DNA of the CDR3 is TGTGCCAGCAGCCAGGGACGGGAGCTGTTTTTT.

This clonotype was observed a handful of times. V and J are TRBV11-1 and TRBJ1-4; 9 nucleotides align to TRBD1. Germline V gives CDR1 SGHAT, CDR2 FQDESV (reference sequence). V trimming: 5 bases; J trimming: 11 bases; junction bases outside the gene matches: 6. The CDR3 covers 13 residues. CDR3 coding DNA: TGTGCCAGCAGCCCGGGGACAGGGAAGAAACTGTTTTTT. It yields the protein CASSPGTGKKLFF.

V and J are TRBV11-3 and TRBJ2-1; D is tentatively TRBD1 or TRBD2 (5 bases each). The CDR3 contains 10 residues. CDR1 and CDR2 (germline): SGHNT, YENEEA. Trimming pared 5 bases from V and 16 bases from J, leaving 12 bases between. CDR3 in amino acids: CASSGTEVFF. DNA for the CDR3: TGTGCCAGCAGCGGGACGGAAGTATTCTTC.

The gene calls are TRBV21-1 and TRBJ1-1; the table's D call TRBD1 went unverified against the DNA. TRBV21-1 is designated a pseudogene. The CDR3 loop spans 10 amino acids. CDR3 sequence (DNA): TGTGCCAGCACGACATGGGGAGCTTTCTTT. This encodes CASTTWGAFF.

The chain has TRBV11-2 and TRBJ2-3; no firm D call. V gave up 0 bases and J gave up 6 bases, with 13 bases separating them. The germline gives CDR1 SGHAT, CDR2 FQNNGV. This CDR3 has 15 residues. This CDR3 reads CASSLEAGPTDTQYF. The CDR3, as DNA: TGTGCCAGCAGCTTAGAAGCCGGGCCCACGGATACGCAGTATTTT.

V is TRBV7-9 and J is TRBJ1-1; D is undetermined. CDR3 length equals 13 residues. Trimming left V 5 bases short and J 4 bases short, with 11 bases between. Germline V gene sequence: CDR1 SEHNR, CDR2 FQNEAQ (reference sequence). The DNA of the CDR3 is TGTGCCAGCAGCCCAGTGGGGTTCACTGAAGCTTTCTTT. Translated: CASSPVGFTEAFF.

CDR3 amino acids: CASSVGGAGEAFF. The CDR3 DNA sequence: TGTGCCAGCAGCGTAGGGGGGGCTGGTGAAGCTTTCTTT. This chain uses TRBV9 with TRBJ1-1; D is perhaps TRBD1 (6 bases). Germline assignment: CDR1 SGDLS and CDR2 YYNGEE. Deletions cut 0 bases from V and 7 bases from J, with 10 bases between. The CDR3 length is 13 residues.